Shown below are 11 T cell receptor beta chains from a single sample sequenced in a study of T cell responses to AZD1222 COVID-19 vaccine. Assay: immunoSEQ multiplex PCR; the TCRdb copy retains only in-frame clones and omits some. The sample lists 110,000 to 150,000 clones; more than 75% were seen once. The sequenced sample was peripheral blood, obtained 28 days after the second AZD1222 dose. The receptors were sampled from an adult who received the AZD1222 COVID-19 vaccine.

Notes on this clone: Other DNA sequences of this sample code for an identical CDR3. V and J are TRBV5-5 and TRBJ1-2, with D unresolved. Germline V gene data show CDR1 as SGHKS and CDR2 as YYEKEE (reference sequence). Trimming removed 0 bases from V and 5 bases from J, with 2 bases in between. The length of the CDR3 is 11 residues. The CDR3 DNA reads as TGTGCCAGCAGCTTGGGGTATGGCTACACCTTC. Amino acids: CASSLGYGYTF.

Concerning this clone: At the DNA level, this CDR3 is encoded by other sequences in the same sample as well. The chain combines TRBV7-2 with TRBJ1-1; D uncertain. Looked up from germline, CDR1 is SGHTA and CDR2 is FQGNSA. The CDR3 loop spans 13 amino acids. With 3 bases removed from V and 1 base from J, the gap between germline ends came to 6 bases. The CDR3 protein is CASSFTRNTEAFF. The DNA for the CDR3 is TGTGCCAGCAGCTTTACCAGGAACACTGAAGCTTTCTTT.

The chain links TRBV5-6 to TRBJ1-5; the D is unclear. Germline values: CDR1 SGHDT, CDR2 YYEEEE. The ends were cut back, 2 bases at V and 3 bases at J, with 9 bases in the middle. The CDR3 runs 14 residues. The CDR3 here is CASSFGSLNQPQHF. DNA for the CDR3: TGTGCCAGCAGCTTTGGCAGCCTCAATCAGCCCCAGCATTTT.

The V and J genes are TRBV4-2 and TRBJ2-7, with TRBD2 as a possible D gene (5 bases). The CDR3 is 15 amino acids. V was trimmed by 6 bases and J by 2 bases, leaving 17 bases between them. Germline V gene lookup returns CDR1 LGHNA and CDR2 YNFKEQ. The CDR3 DNA sequence: TGTGCCAGCAGTCCGGGCGGGTTAAGGACCTACGAGCAGTACTTC. Translated, it gives CASSPGGLRTYEQYF.

The chain carries TRBV5-6 and TRBJ2-7, with D uncertain. The CDR3 is 11 amino acids. Germline V lookup: CDR1 SGHDT, CDR2 YYEEEE. Trimming took off 3 bases at V and 3 bases at J, with 4 bases between the two ends. CDR3 loop: CASSSVYEQYF. CDR3 nucleotides: TGTGCCAGCAGCTCAGTCTACGAGCAGTACTTC. Looking up the rest from reference TRBV5-6 and TRBJ2-7 gives the full variable domain: DAGVTQSPTHLIKTRGQQVTLRCSPKSGHDTVSWYQQALGQGPQFIFQYYEEEERQRGNFPDRFSGHQFPNYSSELNVNALLLGDSALYLCASSSVYEQYFGPGTRLTVT.

The chain couples TRBV7-9 to TRBJ1-5; D uncertain. The germline gives CDR1 SEHNR, CDR2 FQNEAQ (reference sequence). CDR3 size: 13 residues. V was trimmed by 4 bases and J by 7 bases, leaving 11 bases between them. The DNA for the CDR3 is TGTGCCAGCAGCTCAAGCAGCGGGCAGCCCCAGCATTTT. Translated: CASSSSSGQPQHF.

The chain joins TRBV4-1 to TRBJ2-1; D unclear. This CDR3 is built from 13 residues. With 0 bases removed from V and 8 bases from J, the gap between germline ends came to 8 bases. Germline CDR1 reads MGHRA; CDR2 reads YSYEKL. CDR3 sequence (DNA): TGCGCCAGCAGCCAAGATAAGATATATGAGCAGTTCTTC. Amino acid sequence: CASSQDKIYEQFF.

The chain links TRBV5-8 to TRBJ2-1; 8 bases are a match to TRBD2. Germline lookup yields CDR1 SGHTS and CDR2 YDEGEE. The CDR3 covers 16 residues. V trimming: 7 bases; J trimming: 7 bases; junction bases outside the gene matches: 16. This chain's CDR3 is CASSHFQTGTRNEQFF. DNA for the CDR3: TGTGCCAGCTCTCACTTCCAAACCGGGACTAGAAATGAGCAGTTCTTC.

This clone came up once. The chain employs TRBV5-1 and TRBJ2-7, with 11 bases fitting TRBD1. CDR1 and CDR2 (germline): SGHRS, YFSETQ. This CDR3 has 14 residues. V trimming: 5 bases; J trimming: 5 bases; junction bases outside the gene matches: 6. The CDR3 region has the DNA TGCGCCAGCAGACCGGGACAGGGGGTCCACGAGCAGTACTTC. This translates into CASRPGQGVHEQYF.

The chain combines TRBV7-2 with TRBJ1-1; D is undetermined. CDR3 length equals 14 residues. Germline V gene sequence: CDR1 SGHTA, CDR2 FQGNSA. V lost 4 bases, J lost 4 bases, and 13 bases lay in between. CDR3 protein: CASSSFGVGTEAFF. The CDR3 DNA sequence: TGTGCCAGCAGCTCTTTCGGGGTGGGCACTGAAGCTTTCTTT.

The chain combines TRBV3-1 (or the pseudogene TRBV3-2) with TRBJ2-5; 14 bases fit TRBD2. Germline V gene data show CDR1 as LGHDT and CDR2 as YNNKEL (reference sequence). J gave up 0 bases and V 2 bases, and 11 bases lay outside the gene matches. CDR3 size: 20 residues. CDR3 amino acids: CASSQRRGTSGGMYQETQYF. The CDR3, as DNA: TGTGCCAGCAGCCAAAGAAGGGGGACTAGCGGGGGAATGTACCAAGAGACCCAGTACTTC.